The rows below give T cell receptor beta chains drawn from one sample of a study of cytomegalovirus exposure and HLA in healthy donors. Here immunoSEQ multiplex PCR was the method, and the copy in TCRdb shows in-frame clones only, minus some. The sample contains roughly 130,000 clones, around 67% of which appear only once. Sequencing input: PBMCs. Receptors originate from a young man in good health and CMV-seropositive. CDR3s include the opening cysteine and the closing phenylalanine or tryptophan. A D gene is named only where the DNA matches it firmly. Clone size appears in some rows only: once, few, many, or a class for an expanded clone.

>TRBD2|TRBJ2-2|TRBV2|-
TGTGCCAGCACGTTTCCTAGCGGGAGACGTGCCGGGGAGCTGTTTTTT
CASTFPSGRRAGELFF
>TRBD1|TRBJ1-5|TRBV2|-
TGTGCCAGCAGTTCCGACAGGGGGGGCAATCAGCCCCAGCATTTT
CASSSDRGGNQPQHF
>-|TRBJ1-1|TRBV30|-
TGTGCCTGGGTCCGTCGTCTGAACACTGAAGCTTTCTTT
CAWVRRLNTEAFF
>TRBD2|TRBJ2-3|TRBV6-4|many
TGTGCCAGCAGTGAGGGGGGGGGAACAGATACGCAGTATTTT
CASSEGGGTDTQYF
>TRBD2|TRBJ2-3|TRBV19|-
TGTGCCAGTAGTCCTCCTAGCGGGGGGCCCGGCACAGATACGCAGTATTTT
CASSPPSGGPGTDTQYF
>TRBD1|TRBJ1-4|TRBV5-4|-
TGTGCCAGCAGTTTACGGGACAGGGACGAAAAACTGTTTTTT
CASSLRDRDEKLFF
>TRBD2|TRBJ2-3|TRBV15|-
TGTGCCACCAGCGTAGGACTAGCCGAGAGCACAGATACGCAGTATTTT
CATSVGLAESTDTQYF
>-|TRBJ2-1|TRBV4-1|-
TGCGCCAGCAGCCAAGCCGGCCACTCAAGGGGCAATGAGCAGTTCTTC
CASSQAGHSRGNEQFF
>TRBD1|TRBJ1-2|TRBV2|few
TGTGCCAGCAGTGAATTCCTTCGGGACAGGGGCGATGGCTACACCTTC
CASSEFLRDRGDGYTF
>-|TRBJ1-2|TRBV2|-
TGTGCCAGCGGGGAGTATGGCTACACCTTC
CASGEYGYTF
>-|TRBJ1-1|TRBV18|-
TGTGCCAGCTCCCCGGCCCAGGTCATGAACACTGAAGCTTTCTTT
CASSPAQVMNTEAFF
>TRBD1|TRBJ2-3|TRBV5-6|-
TGTGCCAGCAGCTACGGACAGGGATCCACAGATACGCAGTATTTT
CASSYGQGSTDTQYF
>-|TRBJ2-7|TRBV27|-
TGTGCCAGCAGTATCCGGGGTAGCCTTACCCGCTACGAGCAGTACTTC
CASSIRGSLTRYEQYF
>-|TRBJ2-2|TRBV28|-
TGTGCCAGCAGTTTATCGGCCGGGGAGCTGTTTTTT
CASSLSAGELFF
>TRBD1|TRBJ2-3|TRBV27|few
TGTGCCAGCAGTTCCCGGGCAGGGGGCGCAGATACGCAGTATTTT
CASSSRAGGADTQYF
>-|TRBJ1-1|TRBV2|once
TGTGCCAGCATTAATATAAGGGGTATCACTGAAGCTTTCTTT
CASINIRGITEAFF
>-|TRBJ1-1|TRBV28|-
TGTGCCAGCAGTTTAAGCAAGGGCCGGGGCACTGAAGCTTTCTTT
CASSLSKGRGTEAFF
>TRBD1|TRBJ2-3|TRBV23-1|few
TGCGCCAGCAGTCAATCTTGGACAGGGGACACAGATACGCAGTATTTT
CASSQSWTGDTDTQYF
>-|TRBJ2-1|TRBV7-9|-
TGTGCCAGCAGCACCCTTACCGGGGATGAGCAGTTCTTC
CASSTLTGDEQFF
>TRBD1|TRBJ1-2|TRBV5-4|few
TGTGCCAGCAGTAAGACAGGGGTTCATGGCTACACCTTC
CASSKTGVHGYTF
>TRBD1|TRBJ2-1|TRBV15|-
TGTGCCACCAGCACCCAGACGTTGGGACAGGGATACAATGAGCAGTTCTTC
CATSTQTLGQGYNEQFF
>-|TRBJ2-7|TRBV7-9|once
TGTGCCAGCAGCTCCGCAGGCGGCAGGGGACAAGAGCAGTACTTC
CASSSAGGRGQEQYF
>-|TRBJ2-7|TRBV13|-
TGTGCCAGCCGGGCTTCGCCAGGGGTCGAGCAGTACTTC
CASRASPGVEQYF
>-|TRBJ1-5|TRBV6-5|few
TGTGCCAGCAGCTCCGACAGTCTCAGCAATCAGCCCCAGCATTTT
CASSSDSLSNQPQHF
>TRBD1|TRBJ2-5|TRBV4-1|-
TGCGCCAGCAGCCAAGTTCTGGGGGCTTCAGGGGGCAGGGAGACCCAGTACTTC
CASSQVLGASGGRETQYF
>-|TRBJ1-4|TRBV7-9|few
TGTGCCAGCAGCTTAGGAGGAGAAAAACTGTTTTTT
CASSLGGEKLFF
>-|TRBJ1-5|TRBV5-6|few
TGTGCCAGCAGCGTATACTCCGGGACTTTTGGCAATCAGCCCCAGCATTTT
CASSVYSGTFGNQPQHF
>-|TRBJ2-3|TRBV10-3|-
TGTGCCATCAGTGAAACGGGTGGCCGAACCTTTAGCACAGATACGCAGTATTTT
CAISETGGRTFSTDTQYF
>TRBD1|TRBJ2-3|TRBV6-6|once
TGTGCCAGCAGTCTCGGACAGGGCCCAGATACGCAGTATTTT
CASSLGQGPDTQYF
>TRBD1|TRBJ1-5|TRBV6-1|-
TGTGCCAGCAGTGAACAAAGGACAGGCGATCAGCCCCAGCATTTT
CASSEQRTGDQPQHF
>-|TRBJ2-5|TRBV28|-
TGTGCCAGCAGTTTCTACGGGGGAGGAGAGACCCAGTACTTC
CASSFYGGGETQYF
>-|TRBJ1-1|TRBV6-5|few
TGTGCCAGCAGTTACTCGAGGCAGGGAGAAGCTTTCTTT
CASSYSRQGEAFF
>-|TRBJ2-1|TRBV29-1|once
TGCAGTATCAAGCGGCCGGGGGTGGCGAGTGAGCAGTTCTTC
CSIKRPGVASEQFF
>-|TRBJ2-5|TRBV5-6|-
TGTGCCAGCAGCCCACGACAGTTATCAGAGACCCAGTACTTC
CASSPRQLSETQYF
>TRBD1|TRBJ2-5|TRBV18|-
TGTGCCAGCTCACCGAGCCTTGGACAGGGAGTCGAGACCCAGTACTTC
CASSPSLGQGVETQYF
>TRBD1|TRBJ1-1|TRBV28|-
TGTGCCAGCAGTTCAGGGGGATGGGGGACTGAAGCTTTCTTT
CASSSGGWGTEAFF
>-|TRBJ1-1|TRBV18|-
TGTGCCAGCTCACCACGGCAGGGCCGTAACACTGAAGCTTTCTTT
CASSPRQGRNTEAFF
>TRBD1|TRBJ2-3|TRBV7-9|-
TGTGCCAGCAGCTTAGCCGAGGGACAGGGAGCAGATACGCAGTATTTT
CASSLAEGQGADTQYF
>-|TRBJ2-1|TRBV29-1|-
TGCAGCGTTGGTACAGGGAGACTCAATGAGCAGTTCTTC
CSVGTGRLNEQFF
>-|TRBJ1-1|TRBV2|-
TGTGCCAGCGCCCTCCAGGGGCTGAACACTGAAGCTTTCTTT
CASALQGLNTEAFF